The 28 T cell receptor beta chains listed next were all sequenced from one sample in a study of cytomegalovirus exposure and HLA in healthy donors. The PCR ran on 60 Vbeta and 13 Jbeta primers. Produced via immunoSEQ multiplex PCR; TCRdb's table is partial and in-frame only. Of about 98,000 clones in the sample, about 80% were seen once. Material: PBMCs. Receptor source: a man younger than 35 in good health and CMV-seropositive.

This chain connects TRBV5-1 to TRBJ2-5; D may be TRBD1 (6 bases). The V gene lost 2 bases and the J gene lost 0 bases, with 11 bases spanning the gap. CDR1 and CDR2 (germline): SGHRS, YFSETQ. The CDR3 spans 15 residues. CDR3 in DNA: TGCGCCAGCAGCTTTACCGGACAGTACCAAGAGACCCAGTACTTC. As protein: CASSFTGQYQETQYF.

The chain carries TRBV5-1 and TRBJ1-4; D perhaps matches TRBD1 (6 bases). The germline gives CDR1 SGHRS, CDR2 YFSETQ. The V end lost 4 bases, the J end lost 10 bases, and 17 bases lay between the germline ends. The length of the CDR3 is 14 residues. The CDR3 region is CASSQGHQNVKLFF. CDR3 DNA sequence: TGCGCCAGCAGCCAGGGACACCAAAACGTAAAACTGTTTTTT.

The chain is built from TRBV5-6 and TRBJ2-7, with D maybe TRBD1 (5 bases). V was pared by 0 bases and J by 1 base, with 8 bases between. Germline CDR1 is SGHDT and CDR2 is YYEEEE. The CDR3 consists of 14 residues. The CDR3 here is CASSLGYRSYEQYF. CDR3 coding DNA: TGTGCCAGCAGCTTGGGTTACAGGTCCTACGAGCAGTACTTC. The entire variable domain, with the rest obtained from reference TRBV5-6 and TRBJ2-7, is as follows: DAGVTQSPTHLIKTRGQQVTLRCSPKSGHDTVSWYQQALGQGPQFIFQYYEEEERQRGNFPDRFSGHQFPNYSSELNVNALLLGDSALYLCASSLGYRSYEQYFGPGTRLTVT.

The chain links TRBV29-1 to TRBJ2-7; 8 nucleotides agree with TRBD1. CDR3 length equals 12 residues. Trimming removed 6 bases from V and 2 bases from J; junction bases left unmatched: 3. In germline, CDR1 is SQVTM, CDR2 ANQGSEA. Here the CDR3 reads CSVTRGPYEQYF. The CDR3 DNA is TGCAGCGTCACCAGGGGGCCCTACGAGCAGTACTTC.

The rearrangement links TRBV21-1 to TRBJ1-2; the table's D call TRBD1 went unverified against the DNA. TRBV21-1 is listed as a pseudogene. CDR3 length: 16 amino acids. CDR3 in amino acids: CASSRGTGPSNYGYTF. CDR3 coding DNA: TGTGCCAGCAGTCGTGGGACAGGGCCCTCTAACTATGGCTACACCTTC.

The chain combines TRBV5-4 with TRBJ2-7; 7 bases agree with TRBD1. The J segment lost 2 bases and the V segment lost 1 base, leaving 3 bases of the junction unmatched. The germline V gene has CDR1 SGHNT and CDR2 YYREEE (reference sequence). The CDR3 runs to 14 residues. The CDR3 region has the DNA TGTGCCAGCAGCTTGAAGACAGGGACCTACGAGCAGTACTTC. Its protein is CASSLKTGTYEQYF.

The V and J genes are TRBV6-1 and TRBJ2-5; perhaps TRBD2 as D (7 bases). The V gene lost 1 base and the J gene lost 5 bases, with 8 bases spanning the gap. Looked up from germline, CDR1 is MNHNS and CDR2 is SASEGT. The CDR3 extends over 13 amino acids. The CDR3 reads CASSEEGGETQYF. The DNA of the CDR3 is TGTGCCAGCAGTGAAGAGGGGGGGGAGACCCAGTACTTC.

This clone was recorded a few times. The rearrangement links TRBV29-1 to TRBJ1-5; D is perhaps TRBD1 (5 bases). CDR1 and CDR2 (germline): SQVTM, ANQGSEA. There are 14 residues in the CDR3. Trimming took off 5 bases at V and 2 bases at J, with 13 bases between the two ends. This CDR3 reads CSVSDSTGNQPQHF. The CDR3 nucleotides are TGCAGCGTTTCTGACAGTACAGGCAATCAGCCCCAGCATTTT.

The rearrangement joins TRBV5-1 to TRBJ1-2, with 9 bases matching TRBD1. CDR3 length: 14 amino acids. Per the germline V gene, CDR1 is SGHRS and CDR2 is YFSETQ. The V gene end was trimmed by 4 bases and the J gene end by 5 bases; junction bases not matched to a gene: 6. The CDR3 DNA sequence: TGCGCCAGCAGCGTCGCCGGGACAGGGTATGGCTACACCTTC. Translating it yields CASSVAGTGYGYTF.

This chain connects TRBV6-5 to TRBJ1-2, with a weak D call TRBD1 (6 bases). CDR1 and CDR2 from the germline V gene are MNHEY and SVGAGI. This CDR3 contains 13 residues. Trimming cost V 4 bases and J 3 bases, with 9 bases left between them. The CDR3 DNA reads TGTGCCAGCAGTTTACAGGGCCACTATGGCTACACCTTC. It is translated as CASSLQGHYGYTF.

This clone showed up just a few times. V is TRBV6-6 and J is TRBJ1-3; D is unresolved. CDR3 size: 14 residues. Trimming took 6 bases from V and 3 from J, leaving 12 bases between them. The germline CDR1 and CDR2 sequences are MNHNY and SVGAGI (reference sequence). CDR3 coding DNA: TGTGCCAGCAGCAAAGTGGGAGGTGGAAACACCATATATTTT. This gives the protein CASSKVGGGNTIYF.

J is TRBJ2-2 and V is TRBV27; 10 bases are a match to TRBD2. The CDR3 totals 15 residues. CDR1 is MNHEY, CDR2 SMNVEV, per germline (reference sequence). With V trimmed by 2 bases and J by 5 bases, 2 bases remained unmatched. The DNA for the CDR3 is TGTGCCAGCAGTTTACTAGCGGGAGAAACCGGGGAGCTGTTTTTT. As protein: CASSLLAGETGELFF.

The rearrangement joins TRBV4-1 to TRBJ2-2, with unresolved D. The V end was cut by 0 bases, the J end by 5 bases, with 16 bases between. CDR3 size: 17 residues. Germline CDR1 reads MGHRA; CDR2 reads YSYEKL. The CDR3 DNA is TGCGCCAGCAGCCAAGATCCGCCGAATAGAGCAACCGGGGAGCTGTTTTTT. Its translation: CASSQDPPNRATGELFF.

The chain employs TRBV2 and TRBJ1-6; D is unresolved. The CDR3 has 15 amino acids. Germline values: CDR1 SNHLY, CDR2 FYNNEI. V was trimmed by 6 bases and J by 9 bases, leaving 18 bases between them. CDR3 bases: TGTGCCAGCAGGGTAGAGGGCGCGGTACGTTCACCCCTCCACTTT. Its protein product is CASRVEGAVRSPLHF.

The chain combines TRBV5-1 with TRBJ2-7; 10 nucleotides align to TRBD1. The trim removed 1 base at V and 4 bases at J, leaving 5 bases unmatched. CDR3 size: 15 residues. CDR1 SGHRS and CDR2 YFSETQ come from the germline V gene. The CDR3 here is CASSLSPGQGYEQYF. CDR3 nucleotides: TGCGCCAGCAGCTTGTCGCCGGGACAGGGGTACGAGCAGTACTTC.

The rearrangement joins TRBV6-4 to TRBJ2-1; 14 bases match TRBD2. The CDR3 loop spans 15 amino acids. V dropped 2 bases and J dropped 6; count of bases not matched to a gene: 0. CDR1 and CDR2 from the germline V gene are MRHNA and SNTAGT. The CDR3 sequence: CASSDGTSGGNEQFF. The CDR3 bases are TGTGCCAGCAGTGACGGGACTAGCGGGGGCAATGAGCAGTTCTTC.

The gene calls are TRBV9 and TRBJ1-1; tentatively, D is TRBD1 (5 bases). Germline V gene sequence: CDR1 SGDLS, CDR2 YYNGEE. V was clipped by 0 bases and J by 1 base, with 10 bases between them. CDR3 length: 15 amino acids. CDR3 nucleotide sequence: TGTGCCAGCAGCGTAGGAGGACACCCGAACACTGAAGCTTTCTTT. It specifies CASSVGGHPNTEAFF.

The chain couples TRBV7-9 to TRBJ1-1; 8 bases fit TRBD1. J lost 5 bases, V lost 5 bases, and 10 bases had no gene match. The CDR3 has 15 residues. From germline, CDR1 is SEHNR and CDR2 FQNEAQ (reference sequence). CDR3 DNA: TGTGCCAGCAGCCCGCTAAACAGGGGGGGAACTGAAGCTTTCTTT. Encoded protein: CASSPLNRGGTEAFF.

The J gene is TRBJ1-6, the V gene TRBV10-3; maybe TRBD1 (5 bases). The CDR3 runs 14 residues. The V gene lost 7 bases and the J gene lost 5 bases, with 12 bases spanning the gap. CDR1 and CDR2 (germline): ENHRY, SYGVKD. The CDR3 DNA follows: TGTGCCATCAACGGGGGGGTTGATAATTCACCCCTCCACTTT. Its translation: CAINGGVDNSPLHF.

The rearrangement links TRBV19 to TRBJ2-1; 10 nucleotides line up with TRBD2. There are 14 residues in the CDR3. The germline V gene has CDR1 LNHDA and CDR2 SQIVND (reference sequence). The V segment lost 5 bases and the J segment 4 bases; nucleotides outside the gene matches: 2. For the CDR3, the DNA is TGTGCCAGTAGTTCGGGACTAGCGTACAATGAGCAGTTCTTC. Its protein is CASSSGLAYNEQFF. Looking up the rest from reference TRBV19 and TRBJ2-1 gives the full variable domain: DGGITQSPKYLFRKEGQNVTLSCEQNLNHDAMYWYRQDPGQGLRLIYYSQIVNDFQKGDIAEGYSVSREKKESFPLTVTSAQKNPTAFYLCASSSGLAYNEQFFGPGTRLTVL.

The chain recombines TRBV27 with TRBJ2-7, with D possibly matching TRBD1 (5 bases). V was shortened by 5 bases and J by 1 base, with 9 bases between the two germline ends. Germline lookup yields CDR1 MNHEY and CDR2 SMNVEV (reference sequence). The CDR3 totals 13 residues. The CDR3 DNA sequence: TGTGCCAGCAGTCCAGGGTCTTCCTACGAGCAGTACTTC. This sequence encodes CASSPGSSYEQYF.

V and J are TRBV18 and TRBJ2-7, with D hard to call. V was pared by 6 bases and J by 4 bases, with 10 bases between. The CDR3 sequence is 12 residues long. CDR1 is KGHSH and CDR2 is LQKENI in the germline V gene. The CDR3: CASSWQLYEQYF. CDR3 sequence (DNA): TGTGCCAGCTCGTGGCAGTTATACGAGCAGTACTTC.

The V call is TRBV5-1, the J call TRBJ2-7, with D maybe TRBD1 (6 bases). The germline V gene has CDR1 SGHRS and CDR2 YFSETQ. The length of the CDR3 is 15 residues. Trimming shortened V by 3 bases and J by 5 bases, and 18 bases separated the two germline ends. The CDR3 sequence is CASSYQDRRSDEQYF. DNA of the CDR3: TGCGCCAGCAGCTACCAGGACAGAAGGTCCGACGAGCAGTACTTC. The entire variable domain, with the rest obtained from reference TRBV5-1 and TRBJ2-7, is as follows: KAGVTQTPRYLIKTRGQQVTLSCSPISGHRSVSWYQQTPGQGLQFLFEYFSETQRNKGNFPGRFSGRQFSNSRSEMNVSTLELGDSALYLCASSYQDRRSDEQYFGPGTRLTVT.

The V call is TRBV9, the J call TRBJ1-1; a weak D match, TRBD1 (5 bases). V was clipped by 0 bases and J by 4 bases, with 10 bases between them. The germline V gene encodes CDR1 SGDLS and CDR2 YYNGEE. CDR3 length: 14 residues. The CDR3 is CASSVEGEGTEAFF. The DNA for the CDR3 is TGTGCCAGCAGCGTAGAAGGGGAGGGCACTGAAGCTTTCTTT.

This clone was seen more than once but under ten times. V usage is TRBV4-1 and J usage is TRBJ2-7; TRBD2 agrees at 9 bases. V was clipped by 3 bases and J by 1 base; unmatched bases: 7. Germline V gene data show CDR1 as MGHRA and CDR2 as YSYEKL. The CDR3 covers 16 residues. In DNA, the CDR3 is TGCGCCAGCAGCCAGGTTAGCGGGGGTTGGTCCTACGAGCAGTACTTC. It codes for CASSQVSGGWSYEQYF.

The rearrangement joins TRBV30 to TRBJ1-2; 7 bases line up with TRBD1. The CDR3 is 12 residues long. Germline-derived CDR1 and CDR2 are GTSNPN and SVGIG (reference sequence). CDR3 in amino acids: CAWDRTNYGYTF. CDR3 nucleotides: TGTGCTTGGGACAGAACTAACTATGGCTACACCTTC. The full variable domain, completed using reference TRBV30 and TRBJ1-2, is SQTIHQWPATLVQPVGSPLSLECTVEGTSNPNLYWYRQAAGRGLQLLFYSVGIGQISSEVPQNLSASRPQDRQFILSSKKLLLSDSGFYLCAWDRTNYGYTFGSGTRLTVV.

This chain joins TRBV25-1 and TRBJ2-7, with 7 nucleotides matching TRBD1. Germline CDR1 and CDR2: MGHDK and SYGVNS. With V trimmed by 3 bases and J by 1 base, 15 bases remained unmatched. This CDR3 is 18 amino acids long. The CDR3 is CASSDHSDRDRTSYEQYF. CDR3 bases: TGTGCCAGCAGTGACCACTCCGACCGGGACAGAACTTCCTACGAGCAGTACTTC.

The CDR3 sequence is CASSYYRVGTEAFF. The CDR3 DNA sequence: TGTGCCAGCAGTTATTACAGGGTAGGGACTGAAGCTTTCTTT. The V and J genes are TRBV6-1 and TRBJ1-1; D is possibly TRBD1 (6 bases). The V gene lost 5 bases and the J gene lost 5 bases, with 15 bases spanning the gap. The CDR3 contains 14 residues. CDR1 is MNHNS and CDR2 is SASEGT in the germline V gene.